This record covers a single T cell receptor beta chain. Its ends do not fully match the called genes, so a read error is possible. CDR3 size: 15 residues. Germline V gene lookup returns CDR1 DFQATT and CDR2 SNEGSKA (reference sequence). This entry is derived from a study of early T cells in non-severe SARS-CoV-2 infection. TCRdb reanalysed the 5' RACE reads using MiXCR and keeps one entry per CDR3 protein. Of tens of thousands of distinct CDR3 sequences listed, less than 14% are singletons. Sequencing input: whole blood. This sequence was found in an adult who was a healthcare worker with PCR-confirmed SARS-CoV-2 infection or an uninfected control (not recorded which). The chain links TRBV20-1 to TRBJ1-2; no firm D call. The CDR3 sequence: CSAREKLALTYGYTF. CDR3 coding DNA: TGCAGTGCTCGAGAGAAATTGGCCCTAACCTACGGCTACACCTTC.